Detailed here is one T cell receptor beta chain. Antigen unknown. These data belong to a study of response to subunit inactivated influenza vaccine. Findings and caveats of the study: The study's authors posited that every seasonal influenza vaccination enlists few new T cells.

MiXCR, run by TCRdb on the RT-PCR reads, gives a single entry per CDR3 protein. The sample carries some 300,000 distinct CDR3 sequences, roughly 22% recorded once. Germline V gives CDR1 MGHDK, CDR2 SYGVNS. With 1 base removed from V and 4 bases from J, the gap between germline ends came to 10 bases. The CDR3 has 14 residues. V gene TRBV25-1 combines with J gene TRBJ1-1; D unresolved. The material sequenced was PBMCs from blood, taken less than 22 months after vaccination. The TCR sequence derives from a man between 50 and 75 years old who received an inactivated influenza vaccine. This chain's CDR3 is CASSEFGGSTEAFF. CDR3 nucleotide sequence: TGTGCCAGCAGTGAATTTGGAGGGAGCACTGAAGCTTTCTTT.